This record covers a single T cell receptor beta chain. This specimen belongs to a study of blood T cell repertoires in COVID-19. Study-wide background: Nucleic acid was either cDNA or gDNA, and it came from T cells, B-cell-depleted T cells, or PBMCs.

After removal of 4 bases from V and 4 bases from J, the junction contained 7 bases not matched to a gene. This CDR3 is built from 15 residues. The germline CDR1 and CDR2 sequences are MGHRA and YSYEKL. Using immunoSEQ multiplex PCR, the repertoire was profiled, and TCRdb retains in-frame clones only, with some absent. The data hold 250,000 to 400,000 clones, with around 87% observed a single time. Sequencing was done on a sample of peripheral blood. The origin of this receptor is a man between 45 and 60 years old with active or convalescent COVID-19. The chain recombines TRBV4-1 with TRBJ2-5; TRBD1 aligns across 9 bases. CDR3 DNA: TGCGCCAGCAGCCCGGGACAGGGTAGGGTAGAGACCCAGTACTTC. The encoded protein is CASSPGQGRVETQYF.